This T cell receptor beta chain was observed in a study of blood T cells in healthy people across ages. Study-level results: Observed TCR beta diversity per million T cells went down as age went up. This fall followed a roughly linear course with age. Naive and antigen-experienced cells were not separated, limiting conclusive comparison.

V lost 3 bases and J lost 2, with 11 bases in between. CDR3 length: 15 residues. Germline CDR1 and CDR2: SGDLS and YYNGEE. Through a sample-barcoded 5' primer and a J-beta primer mix, a second PCR was run for roughly 6 to 12 cycles. In TCRdb, the 5' RACE reads were re-called with MiXCR into one record per CDR3 protein. The data hold hundreds of thousands of distinct CDR3 sequences, with roughly 43% observed a single time. This clonotype showed up just a few times. The antigen is not known. The chain couples TRBV9 to TRBJ1-4, with unresolved D. The sequence derives from a man of 80 years or more in good health. Sequenced sample: blood. The CDR3 is CASSATVSTNEKLFF. CDR3 DNA sequence: TGTGCCAGCAGCGCGACGGTCTCCACTAATGAAAAACTGTTTTTT.